These 22 T cell receptor beta chains came from one sample sequenced in a study of blood T cell repertoires in COVID-19. Repertoires were generated with immunoSEQ multiplex PCR, while TCRdb's copy carries only in-frame clones and drops some. The data hold some 300,000 clones, with about nine tenths observed a single time. Sequencing was carried out using peripheral blood. These receptors came from a woman aged 45-65 years with COVID-19, enrolled during active disease.

The chain is built from TRBV19 and TRBJ2-5, with TRBD1 as a possible D gene (5 bases). In germline, CDR1 is LNHDA, CDR2 SQIVND (reference sequence). V lost 2 bases, J lost 0 bases, and 10 bases lay in between. The length of the CDR3 is 15 residues. CDR3 coding DNA: TGTGCCAGTAGTATAAGGGGCAGGGACCAAGAGACCCAGTACTTC. As protein: CASSIRGRDQETQYF.

This sequence joins TRBV27 and TRBJ2-3; no definite D call. Trimming shortened V by 5 bases and J by 5 bases, and 20 bases separated the two germline ends. The CDR3 spans 16 residues. Germline V gene lookup returns CDR1 MNHEY and CDR2 SMNVEV (reference sequence). CDR3 sequence reads: CASSQPTTRKGDTQYF. For the CDR3, the DNA is TGTGCCAGCAGTCAGCCGACAACCCGCAAAGGAGATACGCAGTATTTT.

This clone was seen just once. This chain connects TRBV9 to TRBJ2-3, with 8 bases fitting TRBD2. V was clipped by 3 bases and J by 2 bases; unmatched bases: 8. Germline CDR1 and CDR2: SGDLS and YYNGEE. This CDR3 is built from 16 residues. CDR3 amino acids: CASSAQGTRITDTQYF. The CDR3 bases are TGTGCCAGCAGCGCCCAGGGGACTAGAATCACAGATACGCAGTATTTT.

The rearrangement joins TRBV12-3 or TRBV12-4 to TRBJ2-7; no clear D gene. The CDR3 runs 13 residues. V was cut by 3 bases and J by 2 bases, with 8 bases left in between. The CDR3 sequence: CASSFSDTYEQYF. CDR3 bases: TGTGCCAGCAGTTTCTCAGATACCTACGAGCAGTACTTC.

This clone was counted only a few times. The chain is built from TRBV10-1 and TRBJ1-1; weak D call: TRBD1 (6 bases). The CDR3 covers 13 residues. Germline CDR1 is WNHNN and CDR2 is SYGVQD (reference sequence). V was pared by 0 bases and J by 7 bases, with 9 bases between. The chain's CDR3 is CASSESEQGEAFF. CDR3 DNA sequence: TGCGCCAGCAGTGAGTCGGAACAGGGTGAAGCTTTCTTT.

The chain is built from TRBV6-1 and TRBJ1-1; D is unclear. The CDR3 is made up of 14 amino acids. Germline CDR1 MNHNS, CDR2 SASEGT. The V end lost 3 bases, the J end lost 1 base, and 9 bases lay between the germline ends. Here the CDR3 reads CASSDLAANTEAFF. DNA of the CDR3: TGTGCCAGCAGTGATCTGGCCGCGAACACTGAAGCTTTCTTT.

This clone was detected only once. J is TRBJ2-1 and V is TRBV24-1, with TRBD2 matching 9 bases. The CDR3 length is 16 residues. The J segment lost 9 bases and the V segment lost 4 bases, leaving 12 bases of the junction unmatched. Germline V gene sequence: CDR1 KGHDR, CDR2 SFDVKD. CDR3 amino acids: CATSEAASGTGREQFF. In DNA, the CDR3 is TGTGCCACCAGTGAGGCAGCTAGCGGGACCGGGCGTGAGCAGTTCTTC.

This clone is classed as medium-sized. The chain combines TRBV6-4 with TRBJ2-2; TRBD1 is a possible D gene (6 bases). Trimming took off 6 bases at V and 3 bases at J, with 11 bases between the two ends. The CDR3 has 14 residues. CDR1 is MRHNA and CDR2 is SNTAGT in the germline V gene. The CDR3 DNA is TGTGCCAGCAGCCCGGGACAACACACCGGGGAGCTGTTTTTT. As protein: CASSPGQHTGELFF.

The chain has TRBV7-2 and TRBJ2-2; 10 nucleotides align to TRBD2. This CDR3 spans 17 amino acids. V shed 5 bases, J shed 4 bases, and the junction held 10 bases outside the gene matches. Germline V gene data show CDR1 as SGHTA and CDR2 as FQGNSA. DNA for the CDR3: TGTGCCAGCAGCAAAACAATTCTAGCGGGAGTCACCGGGGAGCTGTTTTTT. As protein: CASSKTILAGVTGELFF.

The chain joins TRBV18 to TRBJ2-1; a possible D gene is TRBD2 (7 bases). The CDR3 is made up of 15 amino acids. Trimming left V 2 bases short and J 2 bases short, with 10 bases between. CDR1 is KGHSH, CDR2 LQKENI, per germline. CDR3 DNA sequence: TGTGCCAGCTCACCAGGGAGGGGGACCTACAATGAGCAGTTCTTC. Translation: CASSPGRGTYNEQFF.

The chain is built from TRBV6-1 and TRBJ2-6; a possible D gene is TRBD2 (5 bases). V lost 7 bases and J 5 bases, leaving 6 bases between the germline ends. The CDR3 extends over 12 amino acids. CDR1 is MNHNS, CDR2 SASEGT, per germline. CDR3 in amino acids: CASIGRANVLTF. CDR3 sequence (DNA): TGTGCCAGCATCGGGAGGGCCAACGTCCTGACTTTC.

J is TRBJ2-4 and V is TRBV19; 9 nucleotides line up with TRBD1. Trimming at V came to 5 bases and at J to 5 bases, leaving 4 bases not matched to a gene. Germline CDR1 LNHDA, CDR2 SQIVND (reference sequence). The CDR3 has 14 amino acids. CDR3 residues: CASSPRQGENIQYF. DNA for the CDR3: TGTGCCAGTAGTCCCCGACAGGGGGAAAACATTCAGTACTTC.

The rearrangement joins TRBV4-3 to TRBJ1-1, with 10 bases that match TRBD1. The CDR3 extends over 17 amino acids. Looked up from germline, CDR1 is LGHNA and CDR2 is YSLEER. The junction had 11 bases not matched to a gene; V was cut back by 4 bases and J by 3 bases. The CDR3 DNA reads as TGCGCCAGCAGCCGAAGGGCCCTTGGGACAGGGGACACTGAAGCTTTCTTT. Residues: CASSRRALGTGDTEAFF.

This clone was picked up one time. V gene TRBV2 combines with J gene TRBJ1-1; maybe TRBD1 (6 bases). Trimming stripped 6 bases from V and 4 bases from J, with 15 bases between. The CDR3 extends over 14 amino acids. CDR1 SNHLY and CDR2 FYNNEI come from the germline V gene. The CDR3 region has the DNA TGTGCCAGCAGAATACAGGGTGTAACCACTGAAGCTTTCTTT. As protein: CASRIQGVTTEAFF.

The chain carries TRBV9 and TRBJ2-3; unclear D gene. Trimming stripped 4 bases from V and 3 bases from J, with 9 bases between. The CDR3 has 13 residues. Germline loops: CDR1 SGDLS, CDR2 YYNGEE. The CDR3 region is CASSLPPTDTQYF. The CDR3 DNA follows: TGTGCCAGCAGCCTACCCCCGACAGATACGCAGTATTTT.

The J gene is TRBJ2-1, the V gene TRBV3-1 (or the pseudogene TRBV3-2); 10 bases line up with TRBD2. The V segment lost 3 bases and the J segment 9 bases; nucleotides outside the gene matches: 11. The CDR3 totals 16 residues. From germline, CDR1 is LGHDT and CDR2 YNNKEL (reference sequence). CDR3 sequence: CASSHRSGLAFGEQFF. The CDR3 DNA reads as TGTGCCAGCAGCCATAGATCGGGACTAGCGTTTGGTGAGCAGTTCTTC.

This clone has just one count. The gene calls are TRBV4-1 and TRBJ2-3; TRBD2 aligns across 15 bases. The germline CDR1 and CDR2 sequences are MGHRA and YSYEKL. Trimming took 3 bases from V and 2 from J; bases not matched to a gene: 6. This CDR3 is 18 amino acids long. The CDR3 nucleotides read TGCGCCAGCAGCCATCTAAGGACTAGCGGGAGGGCCACAGATACGCAGTATTTT. It translates to CASSHLRTSGRATDTQYF.

This rearrangement joins TRBV9 to TRBJ2-3, with TRBD2 identical over 10 bases. This CDR3 spans 16 amino acids. After removal of 3 bases from V and 2 bases from J, the junction contained 6 bases not matched to a gene. CDR1 is SGDLS and CDR2 is YYNGEE in the germline V gene. The CDR3 protein is CASSEVGLAYTDTQYF. The CDR3 DNA sequence: TGTGCCAGCAGCGAGGTGGGACTAGCGTACACAGATACGCAGTATTTT.

J is TRBJ1-1 and V is TRBV5-1, with a weak D call TRBD1 (5 bases). Trimming removed 6 bases at V and 2 bases at J, with 11 bases between. The germline CDR1 and CDR2 sequences are SGHRS and YFSETQ. The CDR3 sequence is 13 residues long. The CDR3 loop reads CASKTALNTEAFF. CDR3 bases: TGCGCCAGCAAGACAGCGCTCAACACTGAAGCTTTCTTT. Using reference TRBV5-1 and TRBJ1-1 for the parts outside the CDR3, the full variable domain is KAGVTQTPRYLIKTRGQQVTLSCSPISGHRSVSWYQQTPGQGLQFLFEYFSETQRNKGNFPGRFSGRQFSNSRSEMNVSTLELGDSALYLCASKTALNTEAFFGQGTRLTVV.

V usage is TRBV4-1 and J usage is TRBJ2-5, with 7 nucleotides matching TRBD1. Germline V lookup: CDR1 MGHRA, CDR2 YSYEKL. V shed 4 bases and J 2 bases; nucleotides not matched to a gene: 13. This CDR3 contains 17 residues. CDR3 nucleotides: TGCGCCAGCAGCCCCTTCCCCCACGACAGGGATCAAGAGACCCAGTACTTC. Amino acid sequence: CASSPFPHDRDQETQYF.

With respect to this clone: A read error may account for a junction end that differs from germline. This rearrangement joins TRBV3-1 (or the pseudogene TRBV3-2) to TRBJ2-2, with D possibly matching TRBD1 (5 bases). Germline V gene sequence: CDR1 LGHDT, CDR2 YNNKEL (reference sequence). The CDR3 has 15 residues. The CDR3 region has the DNA TGTGCCAGCAGCCAAGGGGGCCTCGGCGTCAGGGATCTGTTTTTT. As protein: CASSQGGLGVRDLFF.

The chain combines TRBV11-2 with TRBJ2-1; 9 bases are a match to TRBD2. Germline lookup yields CDR1 SGHAT and CDR2 FQNNGV. Losses at the gene ends were 1 base for V and 0 bases for J; bases not matched to a gene: 4. The CDR3 sequence is 17 residues long. This CDR3 reads CASSLVTSGYSYNEQFF. CDR3 in DNA: TGTGCCAGCAGCTTAGTCACTAGCGGGTACTCCTACAATGAGCAGTTCTTC. The full variable domain, its missing parts supplied by reference TRBV11-2 and TRBJ2-1, is EAGVAQSPRYKIIEKRQSVAFWCNPISGHATLYWYQQILGQGPKLLIQFQNNGVVDDSQLPKDRFSAERLKGVDSTLKIQPAKLEDSAVYLCASSLVTSGYSYNEQFFGPGTRLTVL.